This TCR beta chain is from a study of shared clonotypes between healthy human individuals. Study-wide context: Donors, aged 18 to 49, were a couple of women and a few men.

In its sample, this clone was seen once. The table came from immunoSEQ multiplex PCR; TCRdb's copy has only in-frame clones and leaves some out. The repertoire holds about 95,000 clones, with 65% to 70% as singletons. V lost 1 base and J 2 bases, leaving 12 bases between the germline ends. The length of the CDR3 is 15 residues. Germline CDR1 and CDR2: SGHTA and FQGNSA. What was sequenced was memory CD8+ T cells sorted from blood. Subset of the sample: CD45RO+ cells pooled with CCR7-negative TemRA cells. The source of this sequence is a man under 40 in good health. V gene TRBV7-2 combines with J gene TRBJ2-7, with TRBD2 as a possible D gene (5 bases). CDR3 amino acids: CASSLGSYGAYEQYF. DNA for the CDR3: TGTGCCAGCAGCTTAGGCTCATACGGGGCCTACGAGCAGTACTTC. The variable domain in full, with the rest retrieved from reference TRBV7-2 and TRBJ2-7, is GAGVSQSPSNKVTEKGKDVELRCDPISGHTALYWYRQSLGQGLEFLIYFQGNSAPDKSGLPSDRFSAERTGGSVSTLTIQRTQQEDSAVYLCASSLGSYGAYEQYFGPGTRLTVT.